What follows are 7 T cell receptor beta chains derived from one specimen sequenced in a study of blood T cell repertoires in COVID-19. Generated by immunoSEQ multiplex PCR, the TCRdb table keeps only in-frame clones and is missing some. The table shows approximately 350,000 clones, with around 90% occurring only once. The sequencing sample was made of peripheral blood. These receptors were taken from a man aged 35 to 55 with acute or convalescent COVID-19.

This rearrangement joins TRBV30 to TRBJ2-7, with a tentative D call TRBD2 (7 bases). The germline V gene encodes CDR1 GTSNPN and CDR2 SVGIG (reference sequence). The CDR3 extends over 14 amino acids. The ends were cut back, 0 bases at V and 4 bases at J, with 13 bases in the middle. The CDR3, as DNA: TGTGCCTGGAGTGTCGGTAGGGGGGGATACGAGCAGTACTTC. It encodes CAWSVGRGGYEQYF.

This chain links TRBV18 with TRBJ2-7, with 9 bases that match TRBD1. The CDR3 sequence is 15 residues long. Germline V gene data show CDR1 as KGHSH and CDR2 as LQKENI. V lost 6 bases, J lost 5 bases, and 11 bases stayed unmatched. CDR3 in DNA: TGTGCCAGCTCCATCGCCGGACAGGGGATAAACGAGCAGTACTTC. Translated: CASSIAGQGINEQYF.

V usage is TRBV28 and J usage is TRBJ2-2, with 11 nucleotides matching TRBD2. Germline V gene sequence: CDR1 MDHEN, CDR2 SYDVKM. This CDR3 contains 15 residues. J lost 7 bases, V lost 6 bases, and 7 bases had no gene match. The CDR3 DNA follows: TGTGCCAGCAGAACTAGCGGGGGTAGGGGCGGGGAGCTGTTTTTT. This codes for CASRTSGGRGGELFF.

The chain links TRBV21-1 to TRBJ1-2. TRBV21-1 is shown as a pseudogene. The length of the CDR3 is 14 residues. CDR3 amino acids: CASSSGRHKDGYTF. The DNA of the CDR3 is TGTGCCAGCAGCTCGGGGAGGCATAAAGATGGCTACACCTTC.

The CDR3 DNA reads as TGTGCCAGCAGCTCGGGATTTCCTAACTATGGCTACACCTTC. Translation: CASSSGFPNYGYTF. The genes are TRBV5-4 and TRBJ1-2, with D hard to call. Trimming pared 3 bases from V and 0 bases from J, leaving 9 bases between. CDR3 length: 14 amino acids. Germline V lookup: CDR1 SGHNT, CDR2 YYREEE (reference sequence). Combining the CDR3 with reference TRBV5-4 and TRBJ1-2 gives the whole variable domain ETGVTQSPTHLIKTRGQQVTLRCSSQSGHNTVSWYQQALGQGPQFIFQYYREEENGRGNFPPRFSGLQFPNYSSELNVNALELDDSALYLCASSSGFPNYGYTFGSGTRLTVV.

This chain's CDR3 is CASQSPGQGYSPLHF. CDR3 nucleotides: TGTGCCAGCCAGAGCCCGGGACAGGGATATTCACCCCTCCACTTT. The chain links TRBV19 to TRBJ1-6; 9 bases agree with TRBD1. Germline lookup yields CDR1 LNHDA and CDR2 SQIVND (reference sequence). V was clipped by 9 bases and J by 8 bases; unmatched bases: 11. This CDR3 has 15 residues.

This chain joins TRBV19 and TRBJ2-1; 8 nucleotides align to TRBD2. The CDR3 is made up of 16 amino acids. Germline-derived CDR1 and CDR2 are LNHDA and SQIVND (reference sequence). V shed 6 bases and J 5 bases; nucleotides not matched to a gene: 12. The CDR3 DNA sequence: TGTGCCAGTAGAAACCAGCGGGGGCCCTATGACAATGAGCAGTTCTTC. Its translation is CASRNQRGPYDNEQFF.